This T cell receptor (beta chain) came from a study of blood T cell repertoires in COVID-19 (dated by TCRdb to the early 2020s). At the level of the whole study: Collaborator samples came from the United States, Italy and Spain and covered acute and convalescent phases of COVID-19. The prospective study material was composed of cDNA or gDNA derived from T cells, B-cell-depleted T cells, or PBMCs. The dataset comprised deeply sampled blood TCRbeta repertoires from subjects exposed to, actively infected with, or recovered from COVID-19. The repertoires were made available in a free public database intended to serve as a resource for research on the immune response to SARS-CoV-2. The samples were drawn from two sources: the first 160 participants of the ongoing ImmuneRACE study, and about 1,300 subjects contributed by 6 global collaborators. A de-identified subject ID, COVID-19 status, age in years and sex were almost always included in the sample metadata. Where available, HLA class I and class II types were obtained from metadata supplied by the sample provider rather than from assay-based typing. The investigation overall reported the following: The amount of clinical and demographic metadata varied by source and participant and was provided uncurated.

The immunoSEQ Assay, a bias-controlled multiplex PCR, was used to amplify TCRbeta CDR3 regions from genomic DNA. On the authors' methods: Within the assay, amplification of reference gene primers was used to estimate how many nucleated cells each sample contained. Sequence reads were collapsed and filtered to measure the absolute abundance of every unique TCRbeta CDR3 rearrangement. For each sample, productive Simpson clonality was calculated by taking the square root of Simpson's diversity index across productive rearrangements. Imported from immuneACCESS, the table was reduced by TCRdb to in-frame sequences with V and J called. These copies leave out some clones; in studies compared against another copy, an unresolved V gene accounts for under half, and the cause of the remainder is not known. V and J calls and clone size are as listed in that table; D and trimming were resolved from the DNA. The sample table holds tens of thousands of clones, of which 75% to 85% were seen once. The ten largest clones capture 20% to 25% of the sample.

Regarding this clone: The clone's antigen remains unknown. There are no base qualities to consult, and no much larger clone falls within one base.

Each collaborating institution followed its own protocols to collect whole blood in K2EDTA tubes. Collaborator samples were shipped for TCRbeta analysis as frozen whole blood, isolated PBMCs, or DNA extracted from either sample type. CDR1 is given as MNHEY and CDR2 as SMNVEV, both from the germline V gene (reference sequence). Measured from the cysteine to the phenylalanine, the CDR3 is 13 residues long. Only the CDR3 part of the read is kept: 39 bases, read in frame from the first base. V is pared back by 2 bases and J by 3 bases, with 7 bases lying between the germline termini. Recombination connected TRBV27 to TRBJ1-1; the D gene identity is not certain. The clonotype was recovered from a human donor in a cohort sampled during active COVID-19. The sequenced material came from peripheral blood. This receptor carries the CDR3 CASSLVRDTEAFF. The nucleotides are TGTGCCAGCAGTTTAGTCCGGGACACTGAAGCTTTCTTT.